This TCR beta chain was documented in a study of T cell repertoires in cytomegalovirus infection. Study-wide context: Public TCR beta signatures marked donors with CMV infection and the matching HLA. Whole-study results and caveats: HLA-C-restricted CMV-specific TCR beta clonotypes prevailed in the ex vivo response. CMV carriers with the relevant HLA were identified by cumulative public TCR beta family frequency.

From the reads, TCRdb called clonotypes with MiXCR, one entry per CDR3 protein. This sample yields some 180,000 distinct CDR3 sequences, of which roughly a sixth are seen a single time; roughly 24% belongs to the top ten. A remark on this clonotype: As yet, its antigen is unknown.

The sequence came from a human donor in good health (CMV status not recorded). Some clones in this sample may be carry-over from other donors' samples. The sequenced material came from CD8+ T cells from PBMCs.

The CDR3 nucleotides read TGTGCCAGCAGCCCCACCGGGACAAGGAACACTGAAGCTTTCTTT. This gives the protein CASSPTGTRNTEAFF. The genes are TRBV7-9 and TRBJ1-1; D may be TRBD1 (6 bases). Germline assignment: CDR1 SEHNR and CDR2 FQNEAQ (reference sequence). Trimming pared 5 bases from V and 1 base from J, leaving 14 bases between. CDR3 length: 15 residues.